These 4 T cell receptor beta chains originate from one sample sequenced in a study of T-cell memory formation after mild COVID-19. TCRdb passed the 5' RACE reads through MiXCR, listing each CDR3 protein once. This repertoire shows a few hundred thousand distinct CDR3 sequences, 15% to 20% found once; its top ten account for roughly a fifth. Material for sequencing was PBMCs or a T cell subset sorted from them (not recorded which). These receptors all stem from a man younger than 35 who had mild COVID-19 (a few samples of this study predate the infection). Cell type and time point are not known.

This clonotype was seen only a few times. The chain couples TRBV10-3 to TRBJ2-2, with 14 bases aligning to TRBD2. CDR3 length: 16 amino acids. Germline loops: CDR1 ENHRY, CDR2 SYGVKD. V lost 6 bases, J lost 3 bases, and 3 bases stayed unmatched. CDR3 loop: CAISPGLAGDTGELFF. DNA of the CDR3: TGTGCCATCAGCCCGGGACTAGCGGGGGACACCGGGGAGCTGTTTTTT.

The chain is built from TRBV4-3 and TRBJ2-2; tentatively, D is TRBD1 (5 bases). The CDR3 spans 19 residues. V was pared by 4 bases and J by 5 bases, with 26 bases between. CDR1 and CDR2 (germline): LGHNA, YSLEER. The CDR3 region is CASSRDFSIRQWDTGELFF. As DNA, the CDR3 is TGCGCCAGCAGCCGAGACTTCTCCATTAGACAGTGGGATACCGGGGAGCTGTTTTTT.

The chain uses TRBV6-4 and TRBJ1-5; D is undetermined. The CDR3 contains 13 residues. V was pared by 3 bases and J by 5 bases, with 8 bases between. Germline V CDR1 and CDR2: MRHNA, SNTAGT. The CDR3 spells CASSEGLYQPQHF. The CDR3 DNA reads TGTGCCAGCAGTGAGGGGTTGTATCAGCCCCAGCATTTT.

Ten or more counts support this clonotype. The rearrangement uses TRBV7-8 and TRBJ2-3, with D uncertain. This CDR3 contains 12 residues. Trimming stripped 5 bases from V and 6 bases from J, with 9 bases between. Germline V gene data show CDR1 as SGHVS and CDR2 as FQNEAQ. DNA for the CDR3: TGTGCCAGCAGCAGCCAGGAGGATACGCAGTATTTT. This sequence encodes CASSSQEDTQYF.